A single sample gave rise to the 10 T cell receptor beta chains below, sequenced in a study of control samples from healthy donors and cancer patients. Libraries were prepared by immunoSEQ multiplex PCR; TCRdb keeps only in-frame clonotypes and omits some of them. In the table there are 95,000 to 150,000 clones, approximately 89% of which are singletons. Sequencing input: blood. The receptors originated from a woman between 18 and 29 years old in good health.

The chain recombines TRBV6-1 with TRBJ1-1; no reliable D call. The germline CDR1 and CDR2 sequences are MNHNS and SASEGT. The V gene lost 2 bases and the J gene lost 1 base, with 11 bases spanning the gap. The CDR3 has 15 residues. CDR3 sequence (DNA): TGTGCCAGCAGTGAATATGGTACGAGGAACACTGAAGCTTTCTTT. Translated: CASSEYGTRNTEAFF.

This chain joins TRBV7-9 and TRBJ2-7; 8 nucleotides line up with TRBD1. Trimming removed 8 bases from V and 2 bases from J; junction bases left unmatched: 5. The CDR3 covers 13 residues. CDR1 is SEHNR, CDR2 FQNEAQ, per germline (reference sequence). The CDR3 DNA follows: TGTGCCAGCCGGGACAGGCATACCTACGAGCAGTACTTC. Its translation: CASRDRHTYEQYF. The full variable domain, rest sourced from reference TRBV7-9 and TRBJ2-7, is DTGVSQNPRHKITKRGQNVTFRCDPISEHNRLYWYRQTLGQGPEFLTYFQNEAQLEKSRLLSDRFSAERPKGSFSTLEIQRTEQGDSAMYLCASRDRHTYEQYFGPGTRLTVT.

This clone was seen once. This sequence joins TRBV5-1 and TRBJ1-3; the D is unclear. Between the trimmed V and J ends, which lost 2 bases and 2 bases, there was a span of 8 bases. Per germline, CDR1 SGHRS and CDR2 YFSETQ. The CDR3 runs to 14 residues. The CDR3, as DNA: TGCGCCAGCAGCTTCTATGGGGCTGGAAACACCATATATTTT. It specifies CASSFYGAGNTIYF. Full variable domain (outside the CDR3, taken from reference TRBV5-1 and TRBJ1-3): KAGVTQTPRYLIKTRGQQVTLSCSPISGHRSVSWYQQTPGQGLQFLFEYFSETQRNKGNFPGRFSGRQFSNSRSEMNVSTLELGDSALYLCASSFYGAGNTIYFGEGSWLTVV.

The CDR3 DNA is TGTGCCACCAGCAGAGATGGGGCTACCCAGCATTTT. As protein: CATSRDGATQHF. The chain carries TRBV15 and TRBJ1-5; TRBD1 is a possible D gene (5 bases). CDR3 length: 12 residues. V was pared by 0 bases and J by 11 bases, with 8 bases between. Germline loops: CDR1 LNHNV, CDR2 YYDKDF (reference sequence). The variable domain in full, with the rest retrieved from reference TRBV15 and TRBJ1-5, is DAMVIQNPRYQVTQFGKPVTLSCSQTLNHNVMYWYQQKSSQAPKLLFHYYDKDFNNEADTPDNFQSRRPNTSFCFLDIRSPGLGDTAMYLCATSRDGATQHFGDGTRLSIL.

The V gene is TRBV11-3, the J gene TRBJ1-3; 8 nucleotides agree with TRBD1. Trimming cost V 7 bases and J 0 bases; bases outside gene matches: 8. CDR3 length: 16 residues. Looked up from germline, CDR1 is SGHNT and CDR2 is YENEEA. The CDR3 here is CASIQGQDYSGNTIYF. In DNA, the CDR3 is TGTGCCAGCATCCAGGGACAGGATTACTCTGGAAACACCATATATTTT.

This sequence joins TRBV5-1 and TRBJ2-7; no firm D call. Germline CDR1 reads SGHRS; CDR2 reads YFSETQ. CDR3 length: 15 residues. Between the trimmed V and J ends, which lost 1 base and 1 base, there was a span of 12 bases. The CDR3 coding sequence is TGCGCCAGCAGCTTGTTGGCCGCCGCTTCCTACGAGCAGTACTTC. It translates to CASSLLAAASYEQYF.

This clone appeared a single time. V is TRBV6-2 or TRBV6-3 and J is TRBJ2-1; TRBD2 aligns across 7 bases. Germline trimming cut 0 bases from V and 13 bases from J; bases unmatched to any gene: 15. Germline values: CDR1 MNHEY, CDR2 SVGEGT. The CDR3 contains 16 residues. CDR3 DNA: TGTGCCAGCAGTTACTCGACTAGCTTACAAGGAGGGCTTCAGTTCTTC. It specifies CASSYSTSLQGGLQFF.

The chain uses TRBV2 and TRBJ1-2, with 8 bases aligning to TRBD1. The CDR3 sequence is 11 residues long. Germline CDR1 and CDR2: SNHLY and FYNNEI. V lost 4 bases, J lost 14 bases, and 6 bases stayed unmatched. The CDR3 region has the DNA TGTGCCAGCAGTGGCCGGACAGGGTGTACCTTC. Amino acid sequence: CASSGRTGCTF. Variable domain in full (rest from reference TRBV2 and TRBJ1-2): EPEVTQTPSHQVTQMGQEVILRCVPISNHLYFYWYRQILGQKVEFLVSFYNNEISEKSEIFDDQFSVERPDGSNFTLKIRSTKLEDSAMYFCASSGRTGCTFGSGTRLTVV.

The CDR3 reads CASSQSGGKGSNQPQHF. Here the CDR3 DNA reads TGTGCCAGCTCACAATCAGGGGGCAAAGGGAGCAATCAGCCCCAGCATTTT. The chain carries TRBV18 and TRBJ1-5, with TRBD1 matching over 8 bases. The V gene's germline CDR1 is KGHSH and CDR2 LQKENI. Unmatched junction bases numbered 9, after V lost 4 bases and J lost 1 base. CDR3 size: 17 residues.

The chain uses TRBV9 and TRBJ1-2; TRBD1 is a possible D gene (5 bases). This CDR3 has 16 residues. The germline CDR1 and CDR2 sequences are SGDLS and YYNGEE. V was shortened by 3 bases and J by 3 bases, with 18 bases between the two germline ends. CDR3 amino acids: CASSGPRGGIHYGYTF. CDR3 in DNA: TGTGCCAGCAGCGGTCCTCGCGGGGGAATACACTATGGCTACACCTTC.